This T cell receptor beta chain comes out of a study of blood T cell repertoires in COVID-19. Study context: Spain, Italy and the United States supplied samples that represented acute and convalescent COVID-19. Sample material is recorded as cDNA or gDNA derived from T cells, B-cell-depleted T cells, or PBMCs.

V lost 6 bases to trimming and J lost 6 bases; unmatched junction nucleotides: 11. CDR1 is MDHEN, CDR2 SYDVKM, per germline. CDR3 length: 16 amino acids. Profiling relied on immunoSEQ multiplex PCR, and the TCRdb table lists in-frame clones only, not all of them. The sample gives 75,000 to 100,000 clones, roughly 82% of which show up once; around a fifth is in the top ten. The chain is built from TRBV28 and TRBJ2-4, with 10 bases aligning to TRBD2. The source of this sequence is a human donor in a cohort sampled during active COVID-19. Material: peripheral blood. CDR3 in DNA: TGTGCCAGCAGCCTTCCAGCGGGGGGGCGTAGAAACATTCAGTACTTC. Protein product: CASSLPAGGRRNIQYF.